A selection of T cell receptor beta chains follows, all from one sample in a study of blood T cell repertoires in COVID-19. TCRdb's copy holds only in-frame clones and misses some; the assay was immunoSEQ multiplex PCR. The profile shows about 150,000 clones, around 79% of them singletons. Material for sequencing was peripheral blood. These receptors all stem from a man aged 50-60 years with active or convalescent COVID-19. The CDR3 runs from the conserved cysteine through the conserved F or W. The D gene is left open where the match is weak. For some rows the clone size is stated as once, few or many, or as a class when expanded; others skip it.

D gene: .
clone size: once
J gene: TRBJ2-1
V gene: TRBV7-9
CDR3 DNA: TGTGCCAGCAGCCCTGACAACCCGTCTTGGGGCGAGCAGTTCTTC
CDR3 protein: CASSPDNPSWGEQFF

D gene: TRBD2
clone size: .
J gene: TRBJ2-5
V gene: TRBV11-2
CDR3 DNA: TGTGCCAGCAGTTCCACTAGCGGGAGGACGGAGACCCAGTACTTC
CDR3 protein: CASSSTSGRTETQYF

D gene: TRBD2
clone size: .
J gene: TRBJ2-1
V gene: TRBV5-1
CDR3 DNA: TGCGCCAGCAGCTTGACTAGCGGGAGAGAATACAATGAGCAGTTCTTC
CDR3 protein: CASSLTSGREYNEQFF

D gene: TRBD2
clone size: .
J gene: TRBJ2-2
V gene: TRBV6-5
CDR3 DNA: TGTGCCAGCAGGGGGACTAGCGGGAAATCCGGGGAGCTGTTTTTT
CDR3 protein: CASRGTSGKSGELFF

D gene: .
clone size: .
J gene: TRBJ2-5
V gene: TRBV6-1
CDR3 DNA: TGTGCCAGCAGTGAACGCGGCCAGGGAGAGACCCAGTACTTC
CDR3 protein: CASSERGQGETQYF

D gene: TRBD1
clone size: once
J gene: TRBJ1-1
V gene: TRBV5-1
CDR3 DNA: TGCGCCAGCAGCCGCGGGACAGGGGGGTTGAACACTGAAGCTTTCTTT
CDR3 protein: CASSRGTGGLNTEAFF

D gene: .
clone size: .
J gene: TRBJ1-5
V gene: TRBV14
CDR3 DNA: TGTGCCAGCAGCCAAGACGGGCAGCCCCAGCATTTT
CDR3 protein: CASSQDGQPQHF

D gene: .
clone size: .
J gene: TRBJ2-7
V gene: TRBV21-1
CDR3 DNA: TGTGCCAGCAGCAAATCCGCCGGGTTCTACGAGCAGTACTTC
CDR3 protein: CASSKSAGFYEQYF

D gene: .
clone size: .
J gene: TRBJ2-5
V gene: TRBV21-1
CDR3 DNA: TGTGCCAGCAGCGCCCCCGGTGAGACCCAGTACTTC
CDR3 protein: CASSAPGETQYF

D gene: .
clone size: .
J gene: TRBJ2-2
V gene: TRBV4-2
CDR3 DNA: TGTGCCAGCAGCCAAGAGAGGACCGGGGAGCTGTTTTTT
CDR3 protein: CASSQERTGELFF

D gene: .
clone size: .
J gene: TRBJ1-1
V gene: TRBV7-3
CDR3 DNA: TGTGCCAGCAGCCCGGGGGGGACGAACACTGAAGCTTTCTTT
CDR3 protein: CASSPGGTNTEAFF

D gene: .
clone size: .
J gene: TRBJ1-1
V gene: TRBV5-4
CDR3 DNA: TGTGCCAGCGGCGTTCGGTCTAGCACTGAAGCTTTCTTT
CDR3 protein: CASGVRSSTEAFF

D gene: TRBD1
clone size: many
J gene: TRBJ1-2
V gene: TRBV14
CDR3 DNA: TGTGCCAGCAGCCAAGGGGCGAGGGACAGGGGCTATGGCTACACCTTC
CDR3 protein: CASSQGARDRGYGYTF

D gene: .
clone size: once
J gene: TRBJ1-1
V gene: TRBV1
CDR3 DNA: TGCACCAGCAGCCACCTGACACGGCTGAACACTGAAGCTTTCTTT
CDR3 protein: CTSSHLTRLNTEAFF

D gene: TRBD1
clone size: .
J gene: TRBJ1-2
V gene: TRBV7-2
CDR3 DNA: TGTGCCAGCAGCCCGCGGACAGGGACCGACTACTATGGCTACACCTTC
CDR3 protein: CASSPRTGTDYYGYTF

D gene: .
clone size: .
J gene: TRBJ2-3
V gene: TRBV9
CDR3 DNA: TGTGCCAGCAGCGTAGGTAATAGCCCGATCACAGATACGCAGTATTTT
CDR3 protein: CASSVGNSPITDTQYF

D gene: TRBD1
clone size: .
J gene: TRBJ1-2
V gene: TRBV4-2
CDR3 DNA: TGTGCCAGCAGCCCTCGACAGGGGGCTAACTATGGCTACACCTTC
CDR3 protein: CASSPRQGANYGYTF

D gene: TRBD1
clone size: .
J gene: TRBJ2-1
V gene: TRBV2
CDR3 DNA: TGTGCCAGCAGTGAAGAACGGACAGGGAAAAATGAGCAGTTCTTC
CDR3 protein: CASSEERTGKNEQFF

D gene: TRBD2
clone size: .
J gene: TRBJ2-3
V gene: TRBV27
CDR3 DNA: TGTGCCAGCAGTTTAATGGGAGTAGCGGGAGATACGCAGTATTTT
CDR3 protein: CASSLMGVAGDTQYF

D gene: .
clone size: .
J gene: TRBJ2-2
V gene: TRBV24-1
CDR3 DNA: TGTGCCACCAGTGATTTTGGCCAGGGGTCCGGGGAGCTGTTTTTT
CDR3 protein: CATSDFGQGSGELFF

D gene: TRBD1
clone size: .
J gene: TRBJ2-7
V gene: TRBV27
CDR3 DNA: TGTGCCAGCTCACAGGGGAACGAGCAGTACTTC
CDR3 protein: CASSQGNEQYF

D gene: TRBD1
clone size: .
J gene: TRBJ1-2
V gene: TRBV6-6
CDR3 DNA: TGTGCCAGCAGTTACGGCTCCGGGACAGGGGCGGGTGGCTACACCTTC
CDR3 protein: CASSYGSGTGAGGYTF

D gene: .
clone size: .
J gene: TRBJ2-1
V gene: TRBV6-5
CDR3 DNA: TGTGCCAGCAGTCCTAGGGGCCCCTACAATGAGCAGTTCTTC
CDR3 protein: CASSPRGPYNEQFF

D gene: TRBD1
clone size: .
J gene: TRBJ2-7
V gene: TRBV28
CDR3 DNA: TGTGCCAGCAGTTTGGAAGGGACAGGCCTGGGGTACTTC
CDR3 protein: CASSLEGTGLGYF

D gene: .
clone size: .
J gene: TRBJ1-1
V gene: TRBV19
CDR3 DNA: TGTGCCAGTAGTATCCGAGGGATAAACACTGAAGCTTTCTTT
CDR3 protein: CASSIRGINTEAFF

D gene: .
clone size: few
J gene: TRBJ2-5
V gene: TRBV3-1/TRBV3-2
CDR3 DNA: TGTGCCAGCAGCCAATTTGGTTCTGCCCTCGGGGAGACCCAGTACTTC
CDR3 protein: CASSQFGSALGETQYF

D gene: .
clone size: .
J gene: TRBJ2-7
V gene: TRBV6-5
CDR3 DNA: TGTGCCAGCAGTAACAGGGAAGGGTACGAGCAGTACTTC
CDR3 protein: CASSNREGYEQYF

D gene: .
clone size: .
J gene: TRBJ1-2
V gene: TRBV27
CDR3 DNA: TGTGCCAGCAGTTCCGGCCGTGGGCAGTACTATGGCTACACCTTC
CDR3 protein: CASSSGRGQYYGYTF

D gene: TRBD2
clone size: few
J gene: TRBJ2-1
V gene: TRBV15
CDR3 DNA: TGTGCCACCAGCAGCGGCGGGAGCTCCTACAATGAGCAGTTCTTC
CDR3 protein: CATSSGGSSYNEQFF

D gene: TRBD2
clone size: .
J gene: TRBJ2-4
V gene: TRBV2
CDR3 DNA: TGTGCCAGCTCCCCCCTCGGACTAGCGGGGGTAGCCAAAAACATTCAGTACTTC
CDR3 protein: CASSPLGLAGVAKNIQYF

D gene: .
clone size: .
J gene: TRBJ2-2
V gene: TRBV9
CDR3 DNA: TGTGCCAGCAGCCCTCTCGGACAGATGAACACCGGGGAGCTGTTTTTT
CDR3 protein: CASSPLGQMNTGELFF

D gene: TRBD2
clone size: few
J gene: TRBJ2-3
V gene: TRBV7-6
CDR3 DNA: TGTGCCAGCAGCTTAGGGACTAGCGGCACAGATACGCAGTATTTT
CDR3 protein: CASSLGTSGTDTQYF

D gene: .
clone size: .
J gene: TRBJ2-3
V gene: TRBV7-6
CDR3 DNA: TGTGCCAGCAGCTTAGACAGGGCAGATACGCAGTATTTT
CDR3 protein: CASSLDRADTQYF

D gene: TRBD1
clone size: few
J gene: TRBJ1-2
V gene: TRBV20-1
CDR3 DNA: TGCAGTGCTCTAGACAGGGGCGGCTACACCTTC
CDR3 protein: CSALDRGGYTF

D gene: TRBD2
clone size: .
J gene: TRBJ2-2
V gene: TRBV29-1
CDR3 DNA: TGCAGCGTCCGGACTAGCGGGAGGTTCGCGAACACCGGGGAGCTGTTTTTT
CDR3 protein: CSVRTSGRFANTGELFF

D gene: .
clone size: .
J gene: TRBJ1-6
V gene: TRBV15
CDR3 DNA: TGTGCCACCAGCAGGGAGGGTGGTATGGGTTCACCCCTCCACTTT
CDR3 protein: CATSREGGMGSPLHF

D gene: TRBD2
clone size: .
J gene: TRBJ2-7
V gene: TRBV19
CDR3 DNA: TGTGCCAGTAGTCTAGCGGGAGGGGGAACCTACGAGCAGTACTTC
CDR3 protein: CASSLAGGGTYEQYF

D gene: TRBD1
clone size: .
J gene: TRBJ1-2
V gene: TRBV6-5
CDR3 DNA: TGTGCCAGCAGAGGACAGGGGGGTTTCTATGGCTACACCTTC
CDR3 protein: CASRGQGGFYGYTF

D gene: .
clone size: .
J gene: TRBJ1-6
V gene: TRBV3-1/TRBV3-2
CDR3 DNA: TGTGCCAGCAGCCAAGATCCAGGATCCGATTCACCCCTCCACTTT
CDR3 protein: CASSQDPGSDSPLHF

D gene: .
clone size: .
J gene: TRBJ1-1
V gene: TRBV5-1
CDR3 DNA: TGCGCCAGCAGCTTGCCGGGGAACACTGAAGCTTTCTTT
CDR3 protein: CASSLPGNTEAFF

D gene: .
clone size: few
J gene: TRBJ2-1
V gene: TRBV5-1
CDR3 DNA: TGCGCCAGCACCTTAGGTTATTCGGGACTCTACAATGAGCAGTTCTTC
CDR3 protein: CASTLGYSGLYNEQFF

D gene: TRBD1
clone size: .
J gene: TRBJ1-2
V gene: TRBV7-2
CDR3 DNA: TGTGCCAGCAGCAGGGACAGGGATGTAAGCTACACCTTC
CDR3 protein: CASSRDRDVSYTF

D gene: TRBD2
clone size: .
J gene: TRBJ2-7
V gene: TRBV27
CDR3 DNA: TGTGCCAGCAGTTTATTAGCGGCGGGAGTACCCTACGAGCAGTACTTC
CDR3 protein: CASSLLAAGVPYEQYF

D gene: .
clone size: .
J gene: TRBJ1-3
V gene: TRBV27
CDR3 DNA: TGTGCCAGCAGTCCTCGGCAGGGATGGGTAACCATATATTTT
CDR3 protein: CASSPRQGWVTIYF

D gene: TRBD1
clone size: once
J gene: TRBJ2-2
V gene: TRBV10-3
CDR3 DNA: TGTGCCATCAGTGAGCCCCGGGACAGGGACTCGAACACCGGGGAGCTGTTTTTT
CDR3 protein: CAISEPRDRDSNTGELFF